This T cell receptor (beta chain) was captured by sequencing in a study of CD8+ T cells in alopecia areata. In germline, CDR1 is SGHKS, CDR2 YYEKEE (reference sequence). This CDR3 spans 16 amino acids. Trimming at V came to 1 base and at J to 0 bases, leaving 7 bases not matched to a gene. The treatment denotes: oral pan-JAK inhibitor, 5-10 mg twice daily. Peripheral blood and lesional scalp punch biopsies were taken from alopecia areata patients. Extracted from the samples, RNA was reverse transcribed into cDNA to serve as the sequencing template. Libraries were prepared by immunoSEQ multiplex PCR; TCRdb keeps only in-frame clonotypes and omits some of them. The sample lists fewer than 150,000 clones, 65% to 90% occurring once.

The TCR originated in a human donor with alopecia areata. The chain has TRBV5-5 and TRBJ2-7; 7 positions agree with TRBD1. The specimen was CD8+ T cells sorted from blood, collected at week 4, from a patient treated with tofacitinib. The CDR3 nucleotides are TGTGCCAGCAGCTTGCTTCTGACAGGGATCTCCTACGAGCAGTACTTC. Its translation is CASSLLLTGISYEQYF.